Detailed here is one T cell receptor beta chain. Its antigen is not known. 13 Jbeta primers and 60 Vbeta primers were used for the PCR. Measured with immunoSEQ multiplex PCR; TCRdb has only the in-frame clones, and not every one. This table has roughly 110,000 clones, just under 75% appearing once. This record comes from a study of cytomegalovirus exposure and HLA in healthy donors. Whole-study findings and limits: A later analysis appeared to link common viral pathogens to several of the most significant clusters. In a later analysis, across HLA loci, associated TCR counts were highest for DRB1, lowest for HLA-C. For TCR beta chains, V- and J-gene trimming was later linked to a missense DCLRE1C variant. An assumption of roughly uniform sequencing depth across donors underlay the presence/absence analyses.

The CDR3 is 11 residues long. The V gene's germline CDR1 is SQVTM and CDR2 ANQGSEA. The V gene end was trimmed by 5 bases and the J gene end by 2 bases; junction bases not matched to a gene: 0. This chain uses TRBV29-1 with TRBJ2-7, with 7 bases lining up with TRBD2. This clonotype originated in a human donor in good health. The sample taken for sequencing was PBMCs. The DNA for the CDR3 is TGCAGCGTTCTAGCGGCCTACGAGCAGTACTTC. Translating gives CSVLAAYEQYF.